These T cell receptor beta chains were read from a single sample in a study of early T cells in non-severe SARS-CoV-2 infection. One entry per CDR3 protein results from TCRdb running MiXCR on the 5' RACE reads. The table includes fewer than 80,000 distinct CDR3 sequences, roughly 10% detected once. The material sequenced was whole blood. The receptors were sampled from an adult who was a healthcare worker with PCR-confirmed SARS-CoV-2 infection or an uninfected control (not recorded which). The CDR3 runs from the conserved cysteine through the conserved F or W. A D gene is named only where the DNA matches it firmly. Size values are once, few and many counts, or a class for expanded clones, and some rows have none.

V	D	size	J	CDR3	DNA
TRBV29-1	TRBD1	NA	TRBJ1-1	CSVPGQGNEAFF	TGCAGCGTGCCCGGACAGGGGAATGAAGCTTTCTTT
TRBV20-1	NA	NA	TRBJ2-1	CSARDTGGSYNEQFF	TGCAGTGCTAGGGACACCGGAGGCTCCTACAATGAGCAGTTCTTC
TRBV6-2/TRBV6-3	NA	few	TRBJ2-7	CASSSDGFYEQYF	TGTGCCAGCAGTTCTGACGGCTTTTACGAGCAGTACTTC
TRBV21-1	NA	many	TRBJ2-4	CAALNIQYF	TGTGCCGCCTTGAACATTCAGTACTTC
TRBV29-1	TRBD1	NA	TRBJ2-3	CSVKSRGSSTDTQYF	TGCAGCGTAAAGAGCAGGGGGTCGAGCACAGATACGCAGTATTTT
TRBV6-1	NA	few	TRBJ1-5	CASSEVYQPQHF	TGTGCCAGCAGTGAAGTTTATCAGCCCCAGCATTTT
TRBV7-2	NA	many	TRBJ2-2	CASSLELARPGELFF	TGTGCCAGCAGCTTGGAGCTCGCCCGGCCCGGGGAGCTGTTTTTT
TRBV7-3	NA	NA	TRBJ1-1	CASSTTINTEAFF	TGTGCCAGCAGCACGACGATAAACACTGAAGCTTTCTTT
TRBV9	NA	NA	TRBJ1-1	CASSPHGGGTEAFF	TGTGCCAGCAGCCCTCACGGGGGAGGGACTGAAGCTTTCTTT
TRBV2	NA	few	TRBJ2-7	CASSPETGLDEQYF	TGTGCCAGCAGCCCCGAGACAGGTTTGGACGAGCAGTACTTC
TRBV7-2	TRBD2	few	TRBJ2-2	CASSLRGGANTGELFF	TGTGCCAGCAGCTTACGCGGGGGGGCCAACACCGGGGAGCTGTTTTTT
TRBV7-2	NA	few	TRBJ2-3	CASSSRSSDTQYF	TGTGCCAGCAGCTCCCGATCGTCAGATACGCAGTATTTT
TRBV12-3/TRBV12-4	TRBD2	few	TRBJ2-1	CASSFRLGTSPYNEQFF	TGTGCCAGCAGTTTTAGATTGGGGACTAGCCCCTACAATGAGCAGTTCTTC
TRBV10-3	NA	NA	TRBJ2-7	CAISDYNEQYF	TGTGCCATCAGTGACTACAACGAGCAGTACTTC
TRBV19	TRBD1	few	TRBJ2-7	CASTATGDSTYEQYF	TGTGCCAGTACCGCCACCGGGGACAGTACCTACGAGCAGTACTTC
TRBV7-9	NA	NA	TRBJ1-1	CASSLQVTAEAFF	TGTGCCAGCAGCTTACAGGTTACTGCTGAAGCTTTCTTT
TRBV9	NA	many	TRBJ2-7	CASSVVSSAEQYF	TGTGCCAGCAGCGTAGTGTCTAGCGCCGAGCAGTACTTC
TRBV2	NA	few	TRBJ1-1	CASSGPGRNTEAFF	TGTGCCAGCAGTGGCCCAGGGAGGAACACTGAAGCTTTCTTT
TRBV19	TRBD1	NA	TRBJ1-2	CASSHRTGEHGYTF	TGTGCCAGTAGTCACCGGACAGGGGAACATGGCTACACCTTC
TRBV27	TRBD1	many	TRBJ2-7	CASSLGPRGRGTGQYF	TGTGCCAGCAGTTTAGGACCCAGGGGGCGCGGGACGGGGCAGTACTTC
TRBV25-1	TRBD1	many	TRBJ1-1	CASSAQGAGTEAFF	TGTGCCAGCAGCGCGCAGGGGGCGGGAACTGAAGCTTTCTTT
TRBV10-3	NA	many	TRBJ1-1	CAISDGTLGPEAFF	TGTGCCATCAGTGACGGGACATTAGGCCCTGAAGCTTTCTTT
TRBV7-9	NA	NA	TRBJ2-3	CASSPPGATDTQYF	TGTGCCAGCAGCCCCCCGGGGGCGACAGATACGCAGTATTTT
TRBV18	TRBD2	NA	TRBJ2-7	CASSPPRAGANYEQYF	TGTGCCAGCTCACCACCTAGAGCGGGAGCAAACTACGAGCAGTACTTC
TRBV6-1	NA	NA	TRBJ2-6	CASRGSVSGANVLTF	TGTGCCAGCAGGGGTTCTGTCTCTGGGGCCAACGTCCTGACTTTC
TRBV20-1	NA	many	TRBJ2-4	CSAIRTANIQYF	TGCAGTGCTATCCGGACAGCAAACATTCAGTACTTC
TRBV11-2	NA	many	TRBJ2-7	CASSLEAGYEQYF	TGTGCCAGCAGCTTAGAGGCAGGCTACGAGCAGTACTTC
TRBV7-3	NA	many	TRBJ1-2	CASSSLGIQNYGYTF	TGTGCCAGCAGCTCCTTGGGGATTCAGAACTATGGCTACACCTTC
TRBV3-1	NA	few	TRBJ1-1	CASSQRDLIPGAFF	TGTGCCAGCAGCCAAAGGGACCTAATCCCAGGGGCTTTCTTT
TRBV11-2	TRBD2	NA	TRBJ2-1	CASRPSGSNEQFF	TGTGCCAGCAGGCCTAGCGGATCCAATGAGCAGTTCTTC
TRBV5-8	NA	many	TRBJ1-1	CASSLVVSKNPNEAFF	TGTGCCAGCAGCTTGGTGGTCTCTAAGAACCCCAATGAAGCTTTCTTT
TRBV11-1	NA	many	TRBJ1-4	CASSSTANEKLFF	TGTGCCAGCAGCTCCACAGCTAATGAAAAACTGTTTTTT
TRBV12-3/TRBV12-4	TRBD1	few	TRBJ1-6	CASSRGGRNSPLHF	TGTGCCAGCAGTCGAGGGGGCCGGAATTCACCCCTCCACTTT
TRBV7-9	TRBD1	NA	TRBJ1-2	CASSLPDRASYGYTF	TGTGCCAGCAGCTTACCGGACAGGGCCTCCTATGGCTACACCTTC
TRBV7-9	NA	many	TRBJ1-1	CASSLSTEMNTEAFF	TGTGCCAGCAGCCTATCGACAGAAATGAACACTGAAGCTTTCTTT
TRBV7-2	NA	many	TRBJ1-4	CASSQRGDNEKLFF	TGTGCCAGCAGCCAGCGGGGGGACAATGAAAAACTGTTTTTT
TRBV10-3	NA	few	TRBJ2-5	CAISESRLKGETQYF	TGTGCCATCAGTGAGTCTCGTTTGAAGGGGGAGACCCAGTACTTC
TRBV7-9	NA	many	TRBJ2-6	CASSLVNTSSGANVLTF	TGTGCCAGCAGCTTAGTTAACACTAGCTCTGGGGCCAACGTCCTGACTTTC
TRBV5-1	NA	many	TRBJ2-7	CASSLEGTGYEQYF	TGCGCCAGCAGCTTGGAGGGCACCGGGTACGAGCAGTACTTC
TRBV5-5	NA	many	TRBJ1-5	CASSLEQLNQPQHF	TGTGCCAGCAGCTTGGAGCAGCTCAATCAGCCCCAGCATTTT
TRBV29-1	TRBD1	NA	TRBJ1-1	CSGLQGMNTEAFF	TGCAGCGGCTTACAGGGGATGAACACTGAAGCTTTCTTT
TRBV5-1	NA	NA	TRBJ1-1	CASSMEFNTEAFF	TGCGCCAGCAGCATGGAGTTCAACACTGAAGCTTTCTTT
TRBV21-1	NA	few	TRBJ1-1	CASRQENSEIEAFF	TGTGCCAGCAGACAAGAAAACAGCGAGATTGAAGCTTTCTTT
TRBV3-1	NA	NA	TRBJ2-1	CASSQDRGYNEQFF	TGTGCCAGCAGCCAAGATAGAGGCTACAATGAGCAGTTCTTC
TRBV29-1	NA	many	TRBJ1-2	CSVIGTAPFDTF	TGCAGCGTAATCGGGACGGCCCCTTTTGACACCTTC
TRBV18	TRBD2	NA	TRBJ2-1	CASSQPGTSGSVSSYNEQFF	TGTGCCAGCTCACAACCCGGGACTAGCGGGAGCGTCAGCTCCTACAATGAGCAGTTCTTC
TRBV11-2	NA	many	TRBJ2-1	CASSFSPTVRYNEQFF	TGTGCCAGCAGCTTTTCCCCTACAGTGCGGTACAATGAGCAGTTCTTC
TRBV10-2	TRBD1	NA	TRBJ1-5	CASSEEDRSNQPQHF	TGCGCCAGCAGTGAGGAGGACAGGAGCAATCAGCCCCAGCATTTT
TRBV5-1	TRBD2	few	TRBJ2-7	CASSLDGSGYEQYF	TGCGCCAGCAGCTTGGATGGTAGCGGGTACGAGCAGTACTTC
TRBV5-1	TRBD2	few	TRBJ2-1	CASSLLTRGNEQFF	TGCGCCAGCAGCTTGTTAACGCGGGGGAATGAGCAGTTCTTC
TRBV6-1	NA	many	TRBJ1-5	CASSEAPFQQPQHF	TGTGCCAGCAGTGAAGCACCGTTCCAACAGCCCCAGCATTTT
TRBV3-1	TRBD2	few	TRBJ2-1	CASSQDTGLASIIYNEQFF	TGTGCCAGCAGCCAAGATACTGGACTAGCGAGTATTATCTACAATGAGCAGTTCTTC
TRBV30	NA	NA	TRBJ1-2	CAWSRNYGYTF	TGTGCCTGGAGCAGAAACTATGGCTACACCTTC
TRBV2	NA	many	TRBJ1-3	CASSEVRGTGNTIYF	TGTGCCAGCAGTGAAGTGAGGGGAACAGGAAACACCATATATTTT
TRBV29-1	NA	few	TRBJ1-1	CSARGFTEAFF	TGCAGCGCCCGGGGGTTCACTGAAGCTTTCTTT
TRBV3-1	NA	many	TRBJ2-3	CASSQAQSTDTQYF	TGTGCCAGCAGCCAAGCCCAAAGCACAGATACGCAGTATTTT
TRBV7-8	NA	many	TRBJ2-2	CASTPFGGHADTGELFF	TGTGCCAGCACCCCCTTTGGGGGGCACGCGGACACCGGGGAGCTGTTTTTT
TRBV12-3/TRBV12-4	NA	many	TRBJ1-1	CASSLWRSEAFF	TGTGCCAGCAGTTTATGGCGCAGTGAAGCTTTCTTT